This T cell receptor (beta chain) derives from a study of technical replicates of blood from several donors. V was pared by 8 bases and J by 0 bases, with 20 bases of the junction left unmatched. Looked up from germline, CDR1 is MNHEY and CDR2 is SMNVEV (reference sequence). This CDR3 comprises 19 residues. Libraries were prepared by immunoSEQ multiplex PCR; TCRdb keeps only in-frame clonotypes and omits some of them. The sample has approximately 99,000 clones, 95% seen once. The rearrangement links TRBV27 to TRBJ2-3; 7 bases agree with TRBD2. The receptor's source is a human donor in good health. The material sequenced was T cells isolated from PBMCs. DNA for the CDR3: TGTGCCAGCCGGCTGGCAGTTTCGGCAAGCGGGGTTAGCACAGATACGCAGTATTTT. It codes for CASRLAVSASGVSTDTQYF.